Sequencing of this T cell receptor (beta chain) was carried out in a study of shared clonotypes between healthy human individuals. In the study overall: A donor's plate count was three for CD4 naive and three for CD4 memory; CD8 naive had two and CD8 memory one. Study findings and constraints: Among donors, clonotype sharing was expected to be affected by sequencing depth.

Every contributor of samples was a Caucasian grown-up residing in Nashville, Tennessee. Deletions cut 0 bases from V and 4 bases from J, with 11 bases between. The CDR3 is made up of 14 amino acids. Germline loops: CDR1 SGHKS, CDR2 YYEKEE (reference sequence). As for this clone: Its antigen is currently unknown.

Assay: immunoSEQ multiplex PCR; the TCRdb copy retains only in-frame clones and omits some. Of about 1.5 million clones in the sample, around 98% were seen once. Source material: naive CD4+ T cells sorted from blood. As to subset: CD45RA+ positively selected. This clonotype originated in a man aged 25-45 years in good health. The chain combines TRBV5-5 with TRBJ2-7; a possible D gene is TRBD1 (7 bases). The CDR3 protein is CASSLVRGEYEQYF. DNA for the CDR3: TGTGCCAGCAGCTTGGTCAGGGGGGAATACGAGCAGTACTTC.